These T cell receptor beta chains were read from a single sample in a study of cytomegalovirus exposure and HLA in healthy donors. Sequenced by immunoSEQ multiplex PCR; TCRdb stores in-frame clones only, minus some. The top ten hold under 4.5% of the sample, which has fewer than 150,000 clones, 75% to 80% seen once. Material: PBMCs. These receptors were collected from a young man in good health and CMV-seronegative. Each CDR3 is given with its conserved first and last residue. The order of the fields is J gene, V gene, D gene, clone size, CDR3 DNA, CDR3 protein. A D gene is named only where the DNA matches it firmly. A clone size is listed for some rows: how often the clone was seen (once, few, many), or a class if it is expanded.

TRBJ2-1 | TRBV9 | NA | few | TGTGCCAGCAGCGTAGGCGGGTCAGGCCTCAATGAGCAGTTCTTC | CASSVGGSGLNEQFF
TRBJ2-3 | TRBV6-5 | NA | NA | TGTGCCAGCAGTTACTCAAGGCTAGCGTCAGATACGCAGTATTTT | CASSYSRLASDTQYF
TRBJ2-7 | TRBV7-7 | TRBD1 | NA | TGTGCCAGCAGCTCCGGACAGGGTTCCTACGAGCAGTACTTC | CASSSGQGSYEQYF
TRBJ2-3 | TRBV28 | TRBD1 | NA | TGTGCCAGCAGTCTCCAATTACAGGGGGCTGGGGCAGATACGCAGTATTTT | CASSLQLQGAGADTQYF
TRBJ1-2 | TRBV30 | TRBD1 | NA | TGTGCCTGGAGTGTACCAGTTTGGACAGGAGCTCCCTCTAACTATGGCTACACCTTC | CAWSVPVWTGAPSNYGYTF
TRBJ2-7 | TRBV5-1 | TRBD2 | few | TGCGCCAGCAGCCCAGTAGCGGGAGCTAACTACGAGCAGTACTTC | CASSPVAGANYEQYF
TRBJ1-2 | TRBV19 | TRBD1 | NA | TGTGCCAGTAGTTTTTACAGGGGTTACACCTTC | CASSFYRGYTF
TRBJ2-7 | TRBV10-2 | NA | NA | TGCGCCAGCAGTGAGTCTGAGTGGACAGTCAGCTCGTGGATATACGAGCAGTACTTC | CASSESEWTVSSWIYEQYF
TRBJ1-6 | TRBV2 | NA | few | TGTGCCAGCATCCGAGGGGGACCCCCTGGAGCGACACCCCTCCACTTT | CASIRGGPPGATPLHF
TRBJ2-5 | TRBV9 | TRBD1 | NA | TGTGCCAGCAGCGGGGACAGGGGAGAGACCCAGTACTTC | CASSGDRGETQYF
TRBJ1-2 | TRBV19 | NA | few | TGTGCCAGTACCAGAGGGGGGGGGAAGTATGGCTACACCTTC | CASTRGGGKYGYTF
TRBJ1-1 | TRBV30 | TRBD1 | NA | TGTGCCTGGTCCCCTATGACAGGGCGTTCCACTGAAGCTTTCTTT | CAWSPMTGRSTEAFF
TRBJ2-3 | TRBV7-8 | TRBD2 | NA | TGTGCCAGCAGCTTATTAGGTGGGGGTAGCGGGGGAGCAGATACGCAGTATTTT | CASSLLGGGSGGADTQYF
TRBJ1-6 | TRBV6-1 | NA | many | TGTGCCAGCAGTGAAGCGCTAGGGGCGGGATCACCCCTCCACTTT | CASSEALGAGSPLHF
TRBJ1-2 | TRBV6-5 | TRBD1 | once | TGTGCCAGCAGTAGGACAGGGGCTCCCTATGGCTACACCTTC | CASSRTGAPYGYTF
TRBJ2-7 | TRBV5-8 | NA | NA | TGTGCCAGCAGCCTCCCAGCGGGCGCCAAAGATACCTACGAGCAGTACTTC | CASSLPAGAKDTYEQYF
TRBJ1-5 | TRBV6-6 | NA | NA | TGTGCCAGCAGCTCCTCATCAGGGGCTATTCAGCCCCAGCATTTT | CASSSSSGAIQPQHF
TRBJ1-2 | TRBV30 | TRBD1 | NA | TGTGCCTGGAGTGTACAGGGGGCATTGTCGGGCTACACCTTC | CAWSVQGALSGYTF
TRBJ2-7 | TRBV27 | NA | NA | TGTGCCAGCAGTTTACAGGGCTCCTACGAGCAGTACTTC | CASSLQGSYEQYF
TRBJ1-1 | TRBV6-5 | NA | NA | TGTGCCAGCAAAGGGGTATTGAACACTGAAGCTTTCTTT | CASKGVLNTEAFF
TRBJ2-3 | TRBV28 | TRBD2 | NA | TGTGCCAGCAGTGGTAACCGAGGACTAGAAATCATGTTT | CASSGNRGLEIMF
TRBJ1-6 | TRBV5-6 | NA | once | TGTGCCAGCAGCTTGCGGGGGGTTAGTTCACCCCCCCACTTT | CASSLRGVSSPPHF
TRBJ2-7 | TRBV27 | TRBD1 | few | TGTGCCAGCAGTTCCCCCGGACAGGGTCTCCACGAGCAGTACTTC | CASSSPGQGLHEQYF
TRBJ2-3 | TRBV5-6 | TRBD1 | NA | TGTGCCAGCAGCCCCTGGACAGGTGAAACAGATACGCAGTATTTT | CASSPWTGETDTQYF
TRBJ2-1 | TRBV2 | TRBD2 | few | TGTGCCAGCAACCCCGCTAGCGGGGGTGAGCAGTTCTTC | CASNPASGGEQFF